A selection of T cell receptor beta chains follows, all from one sample in a study of T cells in Graves' hyperthyroidism and ophthalmopathy. TCRdb re-derived calls from the multiplex PCR reads in MiXCR, one entry per CDR3 protein. This table has 650,000 to 700,000 distinct CDR3 sequences, approximately 15% appearing once. The specimen was blood. The source of these receptors is a man aged 45-65 years with Graves' hyperthyroidism. Each CDR3 is given with its conserved first and last residue. D genes are given only for firm matches. Only some rows state a clone size, as once, few, many or a class for expanded clones.

j_call	clone_size	d_call	v_call	cdr3_nt	cdr3_aa
TRBJ2-3	many	TRBD1	TRBV7-6	TGTGCCAGCAGCCTAAATACCGGGACAGGGGGCACAGATACGCAGTATTTT	CASSLNTGTGGTDTQYF
TRBJ1-1	few	.	TRBV12-3/TRBV12-4	TGTGCCAGCAGTTTAATCGGCGCAGGGTCCACTGAAGCTTTCTTT	CASSLIGAGSTEAFF
TRBJ1-3	few	.	TRBV20-1	TGCAGTGCTAGACCACGGCGGAGCTCTGGAAACACCATATATTTT	CSARPRRSSGNTIYF
TRBJ2-5	few	.	TRBV12-3/TRBV12-4	TGTGCCAGCAGTTTAGGCACTCCCAGGGAGACCCAGTACTTC	CASSLGTPRETQYF
TRBJ2-7	few	.	TRBV7-8	TGTGCCAGCAGCTTAAGACAGCACTCCTACGAGCAGTACTTC	CASSLRQHSYEQYF
TRBJ1-5	.	.	TRBV24-1	TGTGCCACCAGTGATCCGACGGAAAACAATCAGCCCCAGCATTTT	CATSDPTENNQPQHF
TRBJ1-1	.	.	TRBV18	TGTGCCAGCTCACCCAGCCGAACGAACACTGAAGCTTTCTTT	CASSPSRTNTEAFF
TRBJ2-1	many	TRBD2	TRBV27	TGTGCCAGCCACCCAGGTAGCGGGAGGAGAGTCTACAATGAGCAGTTCTTC	CASHPGSGRRVYNEQFF
TRBJ1-2	many	.	TRBV20-1	TGCAGTGCCCTCGGTCCCCGGCTTAACTATGGCTACACCTTC	CSALGPRLNYGYTF
TRBJ2-2	many	.	TRBV2	TGTGCCAGCATGAGGGTTTTCTACACCGGGGAGCTGTTTTTT	CASMRVFYTGELFF
TRBJ2-1	many	TRBD2	TRBV7-9	TGTGCCAGCAGCTTACAAAGCGGGAGGGCCGGGAATGAGCAGTTCTTC	CASSLQSGRAGNEQFF
TRBJ2-5	many	TRBD2	TRBV6-2/TRBV6-3	TGTGCCAGCAACCTCCATCCCGGGACTAGCGGGTTAAGGTTGGGGACCCAGTACTTC	CASNLHPGTSGLRLGTQYF
TRBJ2-1	.	.	TRBV28	TGTGCCAGCAGTTCTGTCGACTGGCGGAAAGGCTACAATGAGCAGTTCTTC	CASSSVDWRKGYNEQFF
TRBJ2-5	few	TRBD2	TRBV5-1	TGCGCCAGCAGCGATCGTCTAGCGGGAGAGACCCAGTACTTC	CASSDRLAGETQYF
TRBJ1-5	few	.	TRBV6-1	TGTGCCAGCAGTGAAGTCAGGGGAGGTCAGCCCCAGCATTTT	CASSEVRGGQPQHF
TRBJ2-6	.	TRBD2	TRBV29-1	TGCAGCGTTGAAGGGGCGGGAGAGGCTGGGGCCAACGTCCTGACTTTC	CSVEGAGEAGANVLTF
TRBJ2-3	.	.	TRBV30	TGTGCCTGGAGTGTACATGGGGCAGTCACAGATACGCAGTATTTT	CAWSVHGAVTDTQYF
TRBJ2-1	.	TRBD1	TRBV10-3	TGTGCCATCAGGGGGACAGGGGATTACTCCTACAATGAGCAGTTCTTC	CAIRGTGDYSYNEQFF
TRBJ1-6	.	.	TRBV5-4	TGTGCCAGCCACGACAGCTATAATTCACCCCTCCACTTT	CASHDSYNSPLHF
TRBJ2-2	few	TRBD2	TRBV6-2/TRBV6-3	TGTGCCAGCAGTTATCGAGCCGGGGGGGCAGGCGGGGAGCTGTTTTTT	CASSYRAGGAGGELFF
TRBJ2-1	few	TRBD2	TRBV20-1	TGCAGTGCTAGGACTAGCGGGAGGCAGTTCTTC	CSARTSGRQFF
TRBJ2-7	many	.	TRBV6-2/TRBV6-3	TGTGCCAGCAGTCACCGGGACCTCCACCACGAGCAGTACTTC	CASSHRDLHHEQYF
TRBJ1-1	many	TRBD1	TRBV3-1	TGTGCCAGCAGCCAAGTCGCGGGGACAGGGGGATACACTGAAGCTTTCTTT	CASSQVAGTGGYTEAFF
TRBJ2-6	once	.	TRBV11-2	TGTGCCAGCAGCTTAGCTTCAGTTCTATCTGGGGCCAACGTCCTGACTTTC	CASSLASVLSGANVLTF
TRBJ2-1	many	TRBD2	TRBV12-3/TRBV12-4	TGTGCCAGCATCCTCTATAGCGGGAGTCACACCTACAATGAGCAGTTCTTC	CASILYSGSHTYNEQFF
TRBJ2-5	few	.	TRBV6-2/TRBV6-3	TGTGCCAGCAGTTACCAGAGCCAAGAGACCCAGTACTTC	CASSYQSQETQYF
TRBJ2-4	.	.	TRBV6-1	TGTGCCAGCACCAAGTCCAGGAGAGCCAAAAACATTCAGTACTTC	CASTKSRRAKNIQYF
TRBJ2-1	.	TRBD2	TRBV6-1	TGTGCCAGCTGTCTAGCGGAGTCCTACAATGAGCAGTTCTTC	CASCLAESYNEQFF
TRBJ2-4	.	.	TRBV9	TGTGCCAGCAGCGTAGACATGGCAGCCAAAAACATTCAGTACTTC	CASSVDMAAKNIQYF
TRBJ2-7	many	TRBD1	TRBV9	TGTGCCAGCAGCGTGGGAGACAGGGCTTCCTACGAGCAGTACTTC	CASSVGDRASYEQYF
TRBJ2-1	once	.	TRBV5-1	TGCGCCAGCAGCTTGGGTCAAGGTACAGGGAGTGGCAATGAGCAGTTCTTC	CASSLGQGTGSGNEQFF
TRBJ1-5	.	.	TRBV20-1	TGCAGTGCTAGAGCCACCGGACGGGCCCAGCCCCAGCATTTT	CSARATGRAQPQHF
TRBJ1-2	many	.	TRBV12-3/TRBV12-4	TGTGCCAGCAGTTTCAGCGTTAACTATGGCTACACCTTC	CASSFSVNYGYTF
TRBJ1-4	.	TRBD1	TRBV5-1	TGCGCCAGCAGCTCGAGGGGGGAACAGGGGTTCGGTGAAAAACTGTTTTTT	CASSSRGEQGFGEKLFF
TRBJ2-7	many	.	TRBV5-1	TGCGCCAGCAGCTTGGCGAACGGGGGCACCTACGAGCAGTACTTC	CASSLANGGTYEQYF
TRBJ1-2	.	TRBD1	TRBV29-1	TGCAGCGTTGAAAGCCGGAAGGGACAGTCCTATGGCTACACCTTC	CSVESRKGQSYGYTF
TRBJ2-7	many	.	TRBV3-1	TGTGCCAGCAGCCGACCGGAGGGCTACGAGCAGTACTTC	CASSRPEGYEQYF
TRBJ2-3	.	.	TRBV28	TGTGCCAGCAGTTTATGGTTGCGGACTTGGCATACGCAGTATTTT	CASSLWLRTWHTQYF
TRBJ2-7	once	TRBD2	TRBV13	TGTGCCAGCAGCTTATGGCGGGCTAGCGGGGGGGTCGAACTACCCGAGCAGTACTTC	CASSLWRASGGVELPEQYF